This TCR beta chain originates from a study of monozygotic twins with cystic fibrosis. Using immunoSEQ multiplex PCR, the repertoire was profiled, and TCRdb retains in-frame clones only, with some absent. The profile shows 25,000 to 35,000 clones, around 85% of them singletons. CDR3 size: 12 residues. Germline loops: CDR1 GTSNPN, CDR2 SVGIG (reference sequence). As concerns this clone: Sequence at one end of the junction differs from germline and may be a read error.

Specimen: blood. The clonotype was recovered from a girl aged 2 to 10 with cystic fibrosis. The rearrangement uses TRBV30 and TRBJ1-1; 10 bases align to TRBD1. The chain's CDR3 is CAWSVVRDRGSF. CDR3 in DNA: TGTGCCTGGAGTGTAGTTAGGGACAGGGGCTCCTTT.